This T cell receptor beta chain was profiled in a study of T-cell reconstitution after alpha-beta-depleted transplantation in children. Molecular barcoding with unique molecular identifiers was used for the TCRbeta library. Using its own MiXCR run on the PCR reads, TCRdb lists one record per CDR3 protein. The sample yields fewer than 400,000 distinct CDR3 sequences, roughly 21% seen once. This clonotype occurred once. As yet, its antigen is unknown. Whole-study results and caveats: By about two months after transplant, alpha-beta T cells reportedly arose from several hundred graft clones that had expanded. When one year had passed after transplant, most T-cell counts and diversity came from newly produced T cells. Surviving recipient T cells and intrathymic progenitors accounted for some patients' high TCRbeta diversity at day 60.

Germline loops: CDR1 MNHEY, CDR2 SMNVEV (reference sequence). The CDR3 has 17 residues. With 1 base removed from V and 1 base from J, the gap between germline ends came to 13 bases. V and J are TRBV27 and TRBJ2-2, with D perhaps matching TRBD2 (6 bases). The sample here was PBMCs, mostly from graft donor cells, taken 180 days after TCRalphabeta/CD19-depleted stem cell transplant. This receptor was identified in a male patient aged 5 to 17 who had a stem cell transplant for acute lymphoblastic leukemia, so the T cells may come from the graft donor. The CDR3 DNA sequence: TGTGCCAGCAGTTTATGGACCCTTAGCGGGAACACCGGGGAGCTGTTTTTT. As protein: CASSLWTLSGNTGELFF.